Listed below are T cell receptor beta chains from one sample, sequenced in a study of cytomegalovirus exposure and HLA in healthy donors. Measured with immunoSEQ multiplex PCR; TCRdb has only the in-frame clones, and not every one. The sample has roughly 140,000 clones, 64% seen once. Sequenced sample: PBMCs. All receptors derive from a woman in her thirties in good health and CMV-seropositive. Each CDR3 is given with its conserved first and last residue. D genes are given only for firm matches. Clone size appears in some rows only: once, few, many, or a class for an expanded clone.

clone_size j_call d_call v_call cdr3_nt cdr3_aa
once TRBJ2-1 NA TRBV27 TGTGCCAGCAGTTTGGAGAGCTCCTACAATGAGCAGTTCTTC CASSLESSYNEQFF
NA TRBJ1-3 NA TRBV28 TGTGCCAGCACCAACGGTGGGGGGACTTACTCTGGAAACACCATATATTTT CASTNGGGTYSGNTIYF
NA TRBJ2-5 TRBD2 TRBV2 TGTGCCAGCGGGCCTAGCGGTGCCCAAGAGACCCAGTACTTC CASGPSGAQETQYF
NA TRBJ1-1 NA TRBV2 TGTGCCAGCAGTGAAGGGCAGTCGAACACTGAAGCTTTCTTT CASSEGQSNTEAFF
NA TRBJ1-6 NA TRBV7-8 TGTGCCAGCAGCTCCCCGCCAGGGTTGGACTCCTATAATTCACCCCTCCACTTT CASSSPPGLDSYNSPLHF
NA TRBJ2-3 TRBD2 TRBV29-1 TGCAGCGTCGTAGCGGGAGGAAATTCAGATACGCAGTATTTT CSVVAGGNSDTQYF
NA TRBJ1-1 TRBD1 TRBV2 TGTGCCAGCAGTCCCCAGGGGGCTGACACTGAAGCTTTCTTT CASSPQGADTEAFF
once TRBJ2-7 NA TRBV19 TGTGCCAGTAGCCCGAGGGACGGGGGCTACGAGCAGTACTTC CASSPRDGGYEQYF
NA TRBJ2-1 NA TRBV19 TGTGCCAGTAGTGCCAGACTGGGCAATGAGCAGTTCTTC CASSARLGNEQFF
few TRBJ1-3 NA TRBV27 TGTGCCAGCAGTCTTGACAGGGGAAACACCATATATTTT CASSLDRGNTIYF
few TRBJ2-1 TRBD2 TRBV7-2 TGTGCCAGCAGCTTATCCCGCGGGAGGGGTTACAATGAGCAGTTCTTC CASSLSRGRGYNEQFF
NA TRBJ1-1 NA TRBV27 TGTGCCAGCAGTTTGAGGCAGCTCAACACTGAAGCTTTCTTT CASSLRQLNTEAFF
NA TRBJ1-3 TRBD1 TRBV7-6 TGTGCCAGCAGCTTAGAGGGGTTTCAGGGGGCTGGAAACACCATATATTTT CASSLEGFQGAGNTIYF
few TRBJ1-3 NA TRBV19 TGTGCCAGTAGACCAACAGGGAGCTCTGGAAACACCATATATTTT CASRPTGSSGNTIYF